The rows below give T cell receptor beta chains drawn from one sample of a study of control samples from healthy donors and cancer patients. The repertoire was sequenced with immunoSEQ multiplex PCR; TCRdb's copy has only in-frame clones and lacks some. Of around 70,000 clones in the sample, about 87% were seen once. The sequenced sample consisted of PBMCs. These receptors were obtained from a woman aged 50 to 60 with head and neck cancer. Each CDR3 is given with its conserved first and last residue. D genes are given only for firm matches. Not every row has a clone size; where given, it reads once, few, many or a size class.

CDR3nt: TGTGCCAGCAGCGTAGGTGACATGCGCGCAGGGGGTGAGCAGTTCTTC
CDR3aa: CASSVGDMRAGGEQFF
abundance: NA
d_gene: TRBD1
j_gene: TRBJ2-1
len: 16
v_gene: TRBV9

CDR3nt: TGTGCCAGCTCACAAGGACCTGACCAGTACTTC
CDR3aa: CASSQGPDQYF
abundance: once
d_gene: NA
j_gene: TRBJ2-5
len: 11
v_gene: TRBV18

CDR3nt: TGTGCCAGCAGCGGCGGCTCATGGGAGACCCAGTACTTC
CDR3aa: CASSGGSWETQYF
abundance: NA
d_gene: NA
j_gene: TRBJ2-5
len: 13
v_gene: TRBV5-4

CDR3nt: TGTGCCACCAGCAGACGCCGGGACAGGTATAGGGCAGGGGCCGCCGAGCAGTACTTC
CDR3aa: CATSRRRDRYRAGAAEQYF
abundance: NA
d_gene: TRBD1
j_gene: TRBJ2-7
len: 19
v_gene: TRBV15

CDR3nt: TGTGCCAGCAGCGTATACGACAGGGGGGGCGAGCAGTACTTC
CDR3aa: CASSVYDRGGEQYF
abundance: once
d_gene: TRBD1
j_gene: TRBJ2-7
len: 14
v_gene: TRBV9

CDR3nt: TGTGCCAGCACCTCAGGACGGTTGAACACTGAAGCTTTCTTT
CDR3aa: CASTSGRLNTEAFF
abundance: NA
d_gene: NA
j_gene: TRBJ1-1
len: 14
v_gene: TRBV11-2

CDR3nt: TGTGCCAGCAGCCAAGGAGACGGGGGAAGTCAAGAGACCCAGTACTTC
CDR3aa: CASSQGDGGSQETQYF
abundance: NA
d_gene: NA
j_gene: TRBJ2-5
len: 16
v_gene: TRBV3-1/TRBV3-2

CDR3nt: TGTGCCAGCAGCTCCGGGACTAGCGGAGATACGCAGTATTTT
CDR3aa: CASSSGTSGDTQYF
abundance: NA
d_gene: TRBD2
j_gene: TRBJ2-3
len: 14
v_gene: TRBV7-9

CDR3nt: TGTGCCAGCAGCATGCAGGGTGAGGGGGTTCGGCCCCAGCATTTT
CDR3aa: CASSMQGEGVRPQHF
abundance: NA
d_gene: NA
j_gene: TRBJ1-5
len: 15
v_gene: TRBV5-6

CDR3nt: TGTGCCAGCAGCTTGGATGAGGTTCTCCCCACCTCTGGGGCCAACGTCCTGACTTTC
CDR3aa: CASSLDEVLPTSGANVLTF
abundance: NA
d_gene: NA
j_gene: TRBJ2-6
len: 19
v_gene: TRBV5-5

CDR3nt: TGTGCCAGCAGTGAACAGGGATGGGGGAAGTCGAATGAGCAGTTCTTC
CDR3aa: CASSEQGWGKSNEQFF
abundance: NA
d_gene: NA
j_gene: TRBJ2-1
len: 16
v_gene: TRBV28

CDR3nt: TGTGCCAGCAGTTTAGTTCGGCTCTCGACCGAGCAGTTCTTC
CDR3aa: CASSLVRLSTEQFF
abundance: NA
d_gene: NA
j_gene: TRBJ2-1
len: 14
v_gene: TRBV27

CDR3nt: TGTGCCAGCAGTTTATTCCTCGGTCCCGTGTCGGGGCAGCGACAATACAATTCACCCCTCCACTTT
CDR3aa: CASSLFLGPVSGQRQYNSPLHF
abundance: NA
d_gene: NA
j_gene: TRBJ1-6
len: 22
v_gene: TRBV27

CDR3nt: TGTGCCAGCAGTTTAGCGGTCGAGCAGTACTTC
CDR3aa: CASSLAVEQYF
abundance: NA
d_gene: NA
j_gene: TRBJ2-7
len: 11
v_gene: TRBV28

CDR3nt: TGCGCCAGCAGCTTGGGGCTAGCGGGGGCAGCGAACACCGGGGAGCTGTTTTTT
CDR3aa: CASSLGLAGAANTGELFF
abundance: few
d_gene: TRBD2
j_gene: TRBJ2-2
len: 18
v_gene: TRBV5-1

CDR3nt: TGTGCCAGCAGTTATAGAGCGGGGGGGCCAGATACGCAGTATTTT
CDR3aa: CASSYRAGGPDTQYF
abundance: NA
d_gene: TRBD2
j_gene: TRBJ2-3
len: 15
v_gene: TRBV6-5

CDR3nt: TGTGCCAGCAGTTTAGCCAGGGAAGGGCCCTACGAGCAGTACTTC
CDR3aa: CASSLAREGPYEQYF
abundance: NA
d_gene: NA
j_gene: TRBJ2-7
len: 15
v_gene: TRBV28

CDR3nt: TGCAGCGTTGAACGGACAGGGGGCACTGAAGCTTTCTTT
CDR3aa: CSVERTGGTEAFF
abundance: NA
d_gene: TRBD1
j_gene: TRBJ1-1
len: 13
v_gene: TRBV29-1

CDR3nt: TGTGCCAGCAGCTTAGGGCAGACCGGGGAGCTGTTTTTT
CDR3aa: CASSLGQTGELFF
abundance: NA
d_gene: NA
j_gene: TRBJ2-2
len: 13
v_gene: TRBV11-2

CDR3nt: TGTGCCAGTAGTCCTACGGGACCTTCAATCCGGTTCTTC
CDR3aa: CASSPTGPSIRFF
abundance: few
d_gene: NA
j_gene: TRBJ2-1
len: 13
v_gene: TRBV19

CDR3nt: TGTGCCAGCAGCTTGGGACTCCGAGAGACCCAGTACTTC
CDR3aa: CASSLGLRETQYF
abundance: NA
d_gene: NA
j_gene: TRBJ2-5
len: 13
v_gene: TRBV7-2

CDR3nt: TGTGCCGATAACCGGGACAGGGGGTCGAACACTGAAGCTTTCTTT
CDR3aa: CADNRDRGSNTEAFF
abundance: NA
d_gene: TRBD1
j_gene: TRBJ1-1
len: 15
v_gene: TRBV30

CDR3nt: TGCGCCAGCAGCCGGGACAGGGACACCTACGAGCAGTACTTC
CDR3aa: CASSRDRDTYEQYF
abundance: NA
d_gene: TRBD1
j_gene: TRBJ2-7
len: 14
v_gene: TRBV5-1

CDR3nt: TGCGCCAGCAGCCAGTATGAGGAAAGCAACTATGGCTACACCTTC
CDR3aa: CASSQYEESNYGYTF
abundance: once
d_gene: NA
j_gene: TRBJ1-2
len: 15
v_gene: TRBV4-1

CDR3nt: TGTGCCAGCAGCCAAGGGTACACCGGGGAGCTGTTTTTT
CDR3aa: CASSQGYTGELFF
abundance: few
d_gene: NA
j_gene: TRBJ2-2
len: 13
v_gene: TRBV3-1/TRBV3-2

CDR3nt: TGTGCCAGCGGTCGGGGCAATGAGCAGTTCTTC
CDR3aa: CASGRGNEQFF
abundance: NA
d_gene: NA
j_gene: TRBJ2-1
len: 11
v_gene: TRBV6-5

CDR3nt: TGTGCCAGCAGCCTGGGACAACACATGAACACTGAAGCTTTCTTT
CDR3aa: CASSLGQHMNTEAFF
abundance: NA
d_gene: NA
j_gene: TRBJ1-1
len: 15
v_gene: TRBV5-8

CDR3nt: TGTGCCAGCAGTTTAGGCCTAGCGGGGGGCTCGGGCACAGATACGCAGTATTTT
CDR3aa: CASSLGLAGGSGTDTQYF
abundance: few
d_gene: TRBD2
j_gene: TRBJ2-3
len: 18
v_gene: TRBV28

CDR3nt: TGTGCCAGCAGCTTACTAGGGTCGGAGACCCAGTACTTC
CDR3aa: CASSLLGSETQYF
abundance: NA
d_gene: NA
j_gene: TRBJ2-5
len: 13
v_gene: TRBV5-5

CDR3nt: TGCGCCAGCAGCCAAGGACAGGGTGGAGGTGAAAAACTGTTTTTT
CDR3aa: CASSQGQGGGEKLFF
abundance: NA
d_gene: TRBD1
j_gene: TRBJ1-4
len: 15
v_gene: TRBV4-3

CDR3nt: TGTGCCAGCAGTTACCTCAAGGAGAACACTGAAGCTTTCTTT
CDR3aa: CASSYLKENTEAFF
abundance: NA
d_gene: NA
j_gene: TRBJ1-1
len: 14
v_gene: TRBV6-6